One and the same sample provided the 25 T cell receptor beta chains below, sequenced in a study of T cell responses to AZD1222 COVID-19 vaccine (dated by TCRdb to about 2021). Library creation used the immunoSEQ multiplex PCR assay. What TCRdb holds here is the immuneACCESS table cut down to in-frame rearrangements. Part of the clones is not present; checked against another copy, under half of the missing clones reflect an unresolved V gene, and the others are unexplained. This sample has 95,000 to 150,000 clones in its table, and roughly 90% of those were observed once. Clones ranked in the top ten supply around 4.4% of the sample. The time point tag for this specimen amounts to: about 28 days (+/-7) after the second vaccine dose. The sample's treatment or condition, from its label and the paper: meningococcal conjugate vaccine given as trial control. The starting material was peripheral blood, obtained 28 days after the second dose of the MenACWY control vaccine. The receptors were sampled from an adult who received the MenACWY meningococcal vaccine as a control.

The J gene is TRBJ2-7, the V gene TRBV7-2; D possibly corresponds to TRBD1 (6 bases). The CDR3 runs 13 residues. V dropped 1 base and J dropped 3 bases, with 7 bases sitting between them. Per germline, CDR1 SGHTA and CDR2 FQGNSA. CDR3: CASSLGTVYEQYV. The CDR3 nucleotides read TGTGCCAGCAGCTTAGGGACAGTCTACGAGCAGTACGTC.

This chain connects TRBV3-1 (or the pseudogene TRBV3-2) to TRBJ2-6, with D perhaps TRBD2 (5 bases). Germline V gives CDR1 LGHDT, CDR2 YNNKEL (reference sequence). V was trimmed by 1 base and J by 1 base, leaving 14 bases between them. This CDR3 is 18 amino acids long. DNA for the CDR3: TGTGCCAGCAGCCAAGTGATGGAGGCCGGGTCTGGGGCCAACGTCCTGACTTTC. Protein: CASSQVMEAGSGANVLTF.

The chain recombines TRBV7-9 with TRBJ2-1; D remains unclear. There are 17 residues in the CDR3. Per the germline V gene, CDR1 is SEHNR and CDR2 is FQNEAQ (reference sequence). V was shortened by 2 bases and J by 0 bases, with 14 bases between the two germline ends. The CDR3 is CASSLRPGPTSYNEQFF. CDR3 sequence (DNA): TGTGCCAGCAGCTTACGCCCCGGGCCGACCTCCTACAATGAGCAGTTCTTC.

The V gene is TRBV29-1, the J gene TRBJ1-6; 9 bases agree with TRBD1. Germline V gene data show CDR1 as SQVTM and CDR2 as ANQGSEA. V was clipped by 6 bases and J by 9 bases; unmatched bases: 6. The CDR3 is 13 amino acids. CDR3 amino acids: CSVGTGTGSPLHF. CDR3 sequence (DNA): TGCAGCGTGGGGACAGGGACGGGTTCACCCCTCCACTTT.

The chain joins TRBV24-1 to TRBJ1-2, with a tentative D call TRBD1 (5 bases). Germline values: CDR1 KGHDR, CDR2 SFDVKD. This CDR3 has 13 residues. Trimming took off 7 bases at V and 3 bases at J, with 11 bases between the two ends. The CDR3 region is CATRAGTDYGYTF. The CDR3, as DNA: TGTGCCACCAGGGCCGGGACGGACTATGGCTACACCTTC.

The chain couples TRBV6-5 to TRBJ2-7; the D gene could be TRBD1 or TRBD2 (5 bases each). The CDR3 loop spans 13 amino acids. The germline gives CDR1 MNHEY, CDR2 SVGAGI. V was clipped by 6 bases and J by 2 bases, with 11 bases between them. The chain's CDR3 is CASRGRAAYEQYF. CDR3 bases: TGTGCCAGCAGGGGGCGGGCCGCCTACGAGCAGTACTTC.

CDR3 sequence reads: CASSIEGAADSPLHF. In DNA, the CDR3 is TGTGCCAGCAGTATTGAAGGGGCCGCCGATTCACCCCTCCACTTT. V usage is TRBV9 and J usage is TRBJ1-6, with a possible D match to TRBD1 (5 bases). CDR3 size: 15 residues. The germline V gene has CDR1 SGDLS and CDR2 YYNGEE. Trimming cost V 5 bases and J 8 bases, with 17 bases left between them.

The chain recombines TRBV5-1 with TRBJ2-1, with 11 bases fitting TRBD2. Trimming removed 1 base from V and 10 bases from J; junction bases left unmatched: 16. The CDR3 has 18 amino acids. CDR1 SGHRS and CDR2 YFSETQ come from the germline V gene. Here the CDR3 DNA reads TGCGCCAGCAGCTTGAAGACTAGCGGGGAGTCCTACATATGGGAGCAGTTCTTC. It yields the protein CASSLKTSGESYIWEQFF.

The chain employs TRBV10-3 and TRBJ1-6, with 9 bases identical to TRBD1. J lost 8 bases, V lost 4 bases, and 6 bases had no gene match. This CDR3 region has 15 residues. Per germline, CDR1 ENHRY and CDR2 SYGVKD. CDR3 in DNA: TGTGCCATCAGTGGCGTACAGGGGGCTTATTCACCCCTCCACTTT. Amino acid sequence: CAISGVQGAYSPLHF.

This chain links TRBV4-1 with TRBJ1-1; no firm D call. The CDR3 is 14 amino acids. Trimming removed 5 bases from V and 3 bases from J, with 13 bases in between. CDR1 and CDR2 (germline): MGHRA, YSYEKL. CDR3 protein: CASSLDRGDTEAFF. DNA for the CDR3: TGCGCCAGCAGCTTGGACCGGGGAGACACTGAAGCTTTCTTT.

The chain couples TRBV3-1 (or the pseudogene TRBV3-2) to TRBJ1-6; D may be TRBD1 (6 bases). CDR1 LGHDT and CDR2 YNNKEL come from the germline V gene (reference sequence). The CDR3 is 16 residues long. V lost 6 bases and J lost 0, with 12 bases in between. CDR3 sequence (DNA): TGTGCCAGCAGGCCTGGGGGGGCCTCCTATAATTCACCCCTCCACTTT. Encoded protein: CASRPGGASYNSPLHF.

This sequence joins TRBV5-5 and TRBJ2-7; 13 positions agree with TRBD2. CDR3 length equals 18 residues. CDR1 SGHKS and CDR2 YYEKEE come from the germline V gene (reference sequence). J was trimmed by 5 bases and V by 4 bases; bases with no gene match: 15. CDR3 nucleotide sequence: TGTGCCAGCAGCGCCAGCCGACTAGCGGGAGGTAGCGGCGACGAGCAGTACTTC. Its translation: CASSASRLAGGSGDEQYF.

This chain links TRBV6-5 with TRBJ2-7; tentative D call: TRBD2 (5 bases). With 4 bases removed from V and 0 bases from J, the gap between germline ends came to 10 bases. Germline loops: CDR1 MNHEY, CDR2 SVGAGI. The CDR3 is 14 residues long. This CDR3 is CASSWLASSYEQYF. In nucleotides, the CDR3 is TGTGCCAGCAGTTGGCTAGCTTCCTCCTACGAGCAGTACTTC.

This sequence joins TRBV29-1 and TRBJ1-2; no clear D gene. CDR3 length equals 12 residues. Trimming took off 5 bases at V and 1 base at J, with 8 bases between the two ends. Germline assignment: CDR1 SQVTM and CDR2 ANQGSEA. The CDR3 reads CSVRTDNYGYTF. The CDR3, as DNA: TGCAGCGTTAGGACTGATAACTATGGCTACACCTTC.

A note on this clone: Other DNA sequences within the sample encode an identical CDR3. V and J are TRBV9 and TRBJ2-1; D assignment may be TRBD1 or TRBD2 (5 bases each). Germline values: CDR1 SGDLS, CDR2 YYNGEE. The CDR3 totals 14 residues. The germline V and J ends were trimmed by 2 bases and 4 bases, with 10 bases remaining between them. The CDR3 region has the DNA TGTGCCAGCAGCGTCGGGACCACATACAATGAGCAGTTCTTC. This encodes CASSVGTTYNEQFF.

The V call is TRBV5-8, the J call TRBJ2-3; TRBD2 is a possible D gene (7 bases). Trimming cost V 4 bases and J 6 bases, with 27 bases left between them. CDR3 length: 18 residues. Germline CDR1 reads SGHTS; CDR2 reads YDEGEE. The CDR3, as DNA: TGTGCCAGCAGCCTGCCTTTGGGCGGGGGCACGCCAGTTGATACGCAGTATTTT. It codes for CASSLPLGGGTPVDTQYF.

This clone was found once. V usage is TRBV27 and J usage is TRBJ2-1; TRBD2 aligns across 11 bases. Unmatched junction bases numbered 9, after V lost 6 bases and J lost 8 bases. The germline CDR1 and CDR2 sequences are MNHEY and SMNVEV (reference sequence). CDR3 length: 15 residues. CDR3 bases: TGTGCCAGCAGCCGAATAGCGGGGGGGACGTATGAGCAGTTCTTC. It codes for CASSRIAGGTYEQFF.

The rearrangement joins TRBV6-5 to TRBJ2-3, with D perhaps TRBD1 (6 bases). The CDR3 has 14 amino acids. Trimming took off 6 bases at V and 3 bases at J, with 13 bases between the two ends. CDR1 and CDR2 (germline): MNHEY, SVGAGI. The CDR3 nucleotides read TGTGCCAGCAGCAGGGGCGTCGGAACAGATACGCAGTATTTT. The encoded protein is CASSRGVGTDTQYF.

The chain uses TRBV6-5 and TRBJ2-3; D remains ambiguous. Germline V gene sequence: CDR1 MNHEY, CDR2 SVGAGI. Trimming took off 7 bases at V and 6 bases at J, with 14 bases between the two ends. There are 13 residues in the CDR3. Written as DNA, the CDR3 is TGTGCCAGCACGACCGACGGGCAGGATACGCAGTATTTT. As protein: CASTTDGQDTQYF.

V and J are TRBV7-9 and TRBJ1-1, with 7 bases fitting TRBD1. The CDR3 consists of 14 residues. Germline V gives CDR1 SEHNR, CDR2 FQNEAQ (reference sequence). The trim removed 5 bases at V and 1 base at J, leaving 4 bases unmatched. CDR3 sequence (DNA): TGTGCCAGCAGCATTTACAGGGGGAACACTGAAGCTTTCTTT. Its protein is CASSIYRGNTEAFF.

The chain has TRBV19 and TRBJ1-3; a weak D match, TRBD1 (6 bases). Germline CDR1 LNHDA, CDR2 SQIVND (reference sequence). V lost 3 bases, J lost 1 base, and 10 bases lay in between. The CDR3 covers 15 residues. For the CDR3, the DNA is TGTGCCAGTAGTATTACAGGGCAGTCTGGAAACACCATATATTTT. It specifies CASSITGQSGNTIYF.

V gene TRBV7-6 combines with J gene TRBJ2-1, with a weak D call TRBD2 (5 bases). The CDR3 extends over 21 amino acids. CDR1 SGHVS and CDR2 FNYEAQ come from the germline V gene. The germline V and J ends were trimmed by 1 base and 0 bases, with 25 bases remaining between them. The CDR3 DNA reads TGTGCCAGCAGCTTAGTTCTCCTACTGGGAGATGGCCCGAGCTCCTACAATGAGCAGTTCTTC. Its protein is CASSLVLLLGDGPSSYNEQFF.

The CDR3 sequence is CASSLAHGGKETQYF. CDR3 nucleotide sequence: TGTGCCAGCAGCCTAGCCCACGGGGGGAAGGAGACCCAGTACTTC. The chain couples TRBV14 to TRBJ2-5, with 7 bases identical to TRBD2. J gave up 5 bases and V 4 bases, and 10 bases lay outside the gene matches. This CDR3 region has 15 residues. Germline V gene sequence: CDR1 SGHDN, CDR2 FVKESK.

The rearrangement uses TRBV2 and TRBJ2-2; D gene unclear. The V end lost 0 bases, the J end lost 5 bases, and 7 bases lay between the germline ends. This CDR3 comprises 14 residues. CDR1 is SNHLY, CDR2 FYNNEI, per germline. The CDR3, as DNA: TGTGCCAGCAGTGAAGCCTACGGGACCGGGGAGCTGTTTTTT. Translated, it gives CASSEAYGTGELFF.

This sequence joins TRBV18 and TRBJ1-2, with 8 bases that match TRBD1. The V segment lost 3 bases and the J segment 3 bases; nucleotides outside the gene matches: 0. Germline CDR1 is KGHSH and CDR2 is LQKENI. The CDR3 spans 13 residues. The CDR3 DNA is TGTGCCAGCTCACCGGGACAGGACTATGGCTACACCTTC. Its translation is CASSPGQDYGYTF.